The 19 T cell receptor beta chains below all came from one sample that was sequenced in a study of T-cell memory formation after mild COVID-19. In TCRdb, the 5' RACE reads were re-called with MiXCR into one record per CDR3 protein. The sample gives roughly 190,000 distinct CDR3 sequences, about 16% of which show up once; around 2.4% is in the top ten. Input material: PBMCs or a T cell subset sorted from them (not recorded which). The receptors derive from an adult woman who had mild COVID-19 (a few samples of this study predate the infection). Cell type and time point are not known.

J is TRBJ2-4 and V is TRBV4-1; D gene uncertain. Germline V gene lookup returns CDR1 MGHRA and CDR2 YSYEKL. V gave up 0 bases and J gave up 5 bases, with 8 bases separating them. The CDR3 is made up of 14 amino acids. CDR3 sequence: CASSQDSGQNIQYF. The CDR3 nucleotides read TGCGCCAGCAGCCAAGATTCGGGCCAAAACATTCAGTACTTC.

The chain is built from TRBV29-1 and TRBJ1-2; 8 bases are shared with TRBD1. CDR3 size: 11 residues. The ends lost 6 bases at V and 4 bases at J; junction bases unmatched: 1. Germline-derived CDR1 and CDR2 are SQVTM and ANQGSEA. CDR3 in amino acids: CSVTGGYGYTF. For the CDR3, the DNA is TGCAGCGTAACAGGGGGCTATGGCTACACCTTC.

This rearrangement joins TRBV4-3 to TRBJ1-4; D call uncertain. The CDR3 runs to 16 residues. The V end was cut by 0 bases, the J end by 8 bases, with 16 bases between. Per germline, CDR1 LGHNA and CDR2 YSLEER. CDR3 amino acids: CASSQESRPIREKLFF. The CDR3 bases are TGCGCCAGCAGCCAAGAGTCCCGACCCATCCGCGAAAAACTGTTTTTT.

V and J are TRBV9 and TRBJ1-1; the D gene is possibly TRBD1 (6 bases). The germline V gene has CDR1 SGDLS and CDR2 YYNGEE. V was clipped by 2 bases and J by 2 bases, with 10 bases between them. CDR3 length equals 14 residues. The CDR3 bases are TGTGCCAGCAGCGTCTCAGGGGTAAACACTGAAGCTTTCTTT. Protein product: CASSVSGVNTEAFF.

This clonotype was counted only a few times. The chain couples TRBV24-1 to TRBJ2-3; D is perhaps TRBD1 or TRBD2 (5 bases each). The germline gives CDR1 KGHDR, CDR2 SFDVKD. V was trimmed by 6 bases and J by 1 base, leaving 10 bases between them. CDR3 length: 14 residues. The CDR3 nucleotides are TGTGCCACCAGTTCCGAGGGGCGCACAGATACGCAGTATTTT. This codes for CATSSEGRTDTQYF.

There are a few counts of this clonotype. V gene TRBV7-2 combines with J gene TRBJ2-3; the D call may be TRBD1 or TRBD2 (5 bases each). The CDR3 runs 16 residues. Trimming stripped 3 bases from V and 4 bases from J, with 17 bases between. CDR1 and CDR2 from the germline V gene are SGHTA and FQGNSA. CDR3 nucleotides: TGTGCCAGCAGCTTGACAGCGGTTAGTCAAGCAGATACGCAGTATTTT. Encoded protein: CASSLTAVSQADTQYF.

This clonotype has a handful of counts. V and J are TRBV6-1 and TRBJ1-1; D unresolved. The germline V gene encodes CDR1 MNHNS and CDR2 SASEGT. The CDR3 runs 14 residues. V was clipped by 5 bases and J by 3 bases, with 13 bases between them. CDR3 coding DNA: TGTGCCAGCAGTCCCCGGGGTCGATACACTGAAGCTTTCTTT. It encodes CASSPRGRYTEAFF.

Written as DNA, the CDR3 is TGTGCCAGCAGTTTAACCCAGGGGAGCACAGATACGCAGTATTTT. It encodes CASSLTQGSTDTQYF. The rearrangement uses TRBV12-3 or TRBV12-4 and TRBJ2-3, with a possible D match to TRBD1 (6 bases). V was shortened by 2 bases and J by 0 bases, with 9 bases between the two germline ends. This CDR3 has 15 amino acids.

This clonotype was observed a handful of times. The rearrangement joins TRBV2 to TRBJ2-7, with D tentatively TRBD2 (6 bases). V lost 6 bases and J lost 2, with 17 bases in between. Germline CDR1 reads SNHLY; CDR2 reads FYNNEI. CDR3 length: 15 amino acids. The DNA of the CDR3 is TGTGCCAGCAGACTAGGCGGCGGCGGGACCTACGAGCAGTACTTC. Residues: CASRLGGGGTYEQYF.

The chain recombines TRBV7-2 with TRBJ2-5; D is ambiguous. Germline CDR1 and CDR2: SGHTA and FQGNSA. The CDR3 covers 14 residues. The germline V and J ends were trimmed by 5 bases and 1 base, with 11 bases remaining between them. The CDR3 loop is CASSQRAAQETQYF. The CDR3 coding sequence is TGTGCCAGCAGCCAACGGGCAGCCCAAGAGACCCAGTACTTC.

This clonotype was picked up a small number of times. This sequence joins TRBV29-1 and TRBJ1-2; D is unclear. Germline V gene data show CDR1 as SQVTM and CDR2 as ANQGSEA. V shed 1 base and J shed 10 bases, with 13 bases lying between them. This CDR3 has 12 amino acids. The DNA of the CDR3 is TGCAGCGTTGAAGTAACCATCCAAGACTACACCTTC. The encoded protein is CSVEVTIQDYTF.

This clonotype was picked up many times. The chain has TRBV6-2 or TRBV6-3 and TRBJ2-1, with D unresolved. This CDR3 has 14 amino acids. V was pared by 4 bases and J by 4 bases, with 11 bases between. Germline V gene data show CDR1 as MNHEY and CDR2 as SVGEGT. CDR3 in amino acids: CASSWVGRYNEQFF. The CDR3 nucleotides are TGTGCCAGCAGTTGGGTGGGAAGGTACAATGAGCAGTTCTTC.

The chain couples TRBV20-1 to TRBJ2-3; 10 bases align to TRBD2. There are 19 residues in the CDR3. Germline CDR1 is DFQATT and CDR2 is SNEGSKA (reference sequence). Trimming removed 2 bases from V and 4 bases from J; junction bases left unmatched: 18. The CDR3 DNA follows: TGCAGTGCTAGATCGCTTATTAATAGCGGGAGGAGGGCTGCAGATACGCAGTATTTT. Protein product: CSARSLINSGRRAADTQYF.

The J gene is TRBJ1-6, the V gene TRBV10-3, with 7 positions matching TRBD1. The CDR3 contains 14 residues. Germline V gene data show CDR1 as ENHRY and CDR2 as SYGVKD. The junction had 4 bases not matched to a gene; V was cut back by 4 bases and J by 7 bases. Written as DNA, the CDR3 is TGTGCCATCAGTGCGACAGGGACGAATTCACCCCTCCACTTT. It specifies CAISATGTNSPLHF.

This clonotype appeared a few times. In DNA, the CDR3 is TGTGCCAGCAGCTTGTCTTGGGCGTCCTACAATGAGCAGTTCTTC. Translation gives CASSLSWASYNEQFF. The rearrangement uses TRBV5-5 and TRBJ2-1; no reliable D call. Germline-derived CDR1 and CDR2 are SGHKS and YYEKEE (reference sequence). The CDR3 spans 15 residues. V gave up 1 base and J gave up 1 base, with 9 bases separating them. The whole variable domain, filled in from reference TRBV5-5 and TRBJ2-1, reads DAGVTQSPTHLIKTRGQQVTLRCSPISGHKSVSWYQQVLGQGPQFIFQYYEKEERGRGNFPDRFSARQFPNYSSELNVNALLLGDSALYLCASSLSWASYNEQFFGPGTRLTVL.

This clonotype was counted ten times or more. The chain is built from TRBV18 and TRBJ1-6, with TRBD1 matching over 7 bases. CDR1 is KGHSH, CDR2 LQKENI, per germline. The CDR3 spans 16 residues. Losses at the gene ends were 4 bases for V and 4 bases for J; bases not matched to a gene: 7. The DNA for the CDR3 is TGTGCCAGCTCACTACAACGGGACAGTTATAATTCACCCCTCCACTTT. Encoded protein: CASSLQRDSYNSPLHF.

The gene calls are TRBV10-3 and TRBJ2-1; D may be TRBD1 or TRBD2 (5 bases each). CDR1 is ENHRY and CDR2 is SYGVKD in the germline V gene. The CDR3 runs 13 residues. Trimming took 8 bases from V and 1 from J, leaving 9 bases between them. DNA of the CDR3: TGTGCCATCGGGACGTCGTCCTACAATGAGCAGTTCTTC. This gives the protein CAIGTSSYNEQFF.

This clonotype has a handful of counts. This chain connects TRBV2 to TRBJ2-2; 8 bases line up with TRBD1. V lost 6 bases, J lost 0 bases, and 3 bases stayed unmatched. This CDR3 comprises 15 residues. Germline CDR1 is SNHLY and CDR2 is FYNNEI. The CDR3 loop is CASRPGGSNTGELFF. CDR3 sequence (DNA): TGTGCCAGCAGGCCAGGGGGCTCGAACACCGGGGAGCTGTTTTTT. Full variable domain (missing parts from reference TRBV2 and TRBJ2-2): EPEVTQTPSHQVTQMGQEVILRCVPISNHLYFYWYRQILGQKVEFLVSFYNNEISEKSEIFDDQFSVERPDGSNFTLKIRSTKLEDSAMYFCASRPGGSNTGELFFGEGSRLTVL.

This clonotype was observed a handful of times. This chain joins TRBV7-2 and TRBJ1-3; possible D gene TRBD1, 5 bases. From germline, CDR1 is SGHTA and CDR2 FQGNSA. V lost 4 bases and J 1 base, leaving 8 bases between the germline ends. The CDR3 consists of 14 residues. For the CDR3, the DNA is TGTGCCAGCAGCTCACAGGAATCTGGAAACACCATATATTTT. Amino acids: CASSSQESGNTIYF. The full variable domain, its missing parts supplied by reference TRBV7-2 and TRBJ1-3, is GAGVSQSPSNKVTEKGKDVELRCDPISGHTALYWYRQSLGQGLEFLIYFQGNSAPDKSGLPSDRFSAERTGGSVSTLTIQRTQQEDSAVYLCASSSQESGNTIYFGEGSWLTVV.